Listed below are T cell receptor beta chains from one sample, sequenced in a study of a mutant IDH1 vaccine in newly diagnosed glioma. Profiled with immunoSEQ multiplex PCR; TCRdb holds only in-frame clones, not every one. This table has some 57,000 clones, about three quarters appearing once. These TCRs are of unknown antigen specificity. The material sequenced was PBMCs, taken from a glioma patient whose treatment included an IDH1 peptide vaccine. These receptors all stem from a middle-aged woman with glioma. Some clones in this sample may be carry-over from other donors' samples. Both conserved end residues are part of each CDR3. Fields, in order: CDR3 length, clone size, V gene, J gene, D gene, CDR3 DNA, CDR3 protein. A D gene is named only where the DNA matches it firmly. For some rows the clone size is stated as once, few or many, or as a class when expanded; others skip it.

len: 16
abundance: .
v_gene: TRBV5-1
j_gene: TRBJ2-5
d_gene: .
CDR3nt: TGCGCCAGCAGCTTGCAACGATCCGGTGAGAGAGAGACCCAGTACTTC
CDR3aa: CASSLQRSGERETQYF

len: 15
abundance: .
v_gene: TRBV7-2
j_gene: TRBJ1-4
d_gene: .
CDR3nt: TGTGCCAGCAGCCGAGGAGGGGCTTCTAATGAAAAACTGTTTTTT
CDR3aa: CASSRGGASNEKLFF

len: 15
abundance: once
v_gene: TRBV6-1
j_gene: TRBJ2-7
d_gene: TRBD1
CDR3nt: TGTGCCAGCAGTGAACAGACGGGACAGGGTGGGAAACAGTACTTC
CDR3aa: CASSEQTGQGGKQYF

len: 13
abundance: .
v_gene: TRBV7-8
j_gene: TRBJ2-7
d_gene: .
CDR3nt: TGTGCCAGCAGCTCCCCGGTGGGTTACGAGCAGTACTTC
CDR3aa: CASSSPVGYEQYF

len: 15
abundance: .
v_gene: TRBV5-6
j_gene: TRBJ1-6
d_gene: .
CDR3nt: TGTGCCAGCAGCGGGGGGACGGTGTATAATTCACCCCTCCACTTT
CDR3aa: CASSGGTVYNSPLHF

len: 12
abundance: .
v_gene: TRBV2
j_gene: TRBJ2-7
d_gene: .
CDR3nt: TGTGCCAGCATGGGGGGCGTCTACGAGCAGTACTTC
CDR3aa: CASMGGVYEQYF

len: 15
abundance: few
v_gene: TRBV7-2
j_gene: TRBJ2-5
d_gene: .
CDR3nt: TGTGCCAGCAGCTTACCCCTCAGAGGTTTAGAGACCCAGTACTTC
CDR3aa: CASSLPLRGLETQYF

len: 12
abundance: .
v_gene: TRBV19
j_gene: TRBJ2-2
d_gene: .
CDR3nt: TGTGCCAGTAGTATCGGCTCTTGGGAGCTGTTTTTT
CDR3aa: CASSIGSWELFF

len: 13
abundance: .
v_gene: TRBV10-3
j_gene: TRBJ1-3
d_gene: .
CDR3nt: TGTGCCATCAGGCCAGGCCCTGGAAACACCATATATTTT
CDR3aa: CAIRPGPGNTIYF

len: 15
abundance: .
v_gene: TRBV5-1
j_gene: TRBJ2-3
d_gene: .
CDR3nt: TGCGCCAGCAGCTTGAACAGGCACAGCACAGATACGCAGTATTTT
CDR3aa: CASSLNRHSTDTQYF

len: 14
abundance: .
v_gene: TRBV7-7
j_gene: TRBJ2-5
d_gene: .
CDR3nt: TGTGCTAGCAGCCAGGACGCAGCGGATGGGACCCAGTACTTC
CDR3aa: CASSQDAADGTQYF

len: 13
abundance: .
v_gene: TRBV4-3
j_gene: TRBJ2-7
d_gene: .
CDR3nt: TGCGCCAGCAGCCAGGGTATCTCCTACGAGCAGTACTTC
CDR3aa: CASSQGISYEQYF

len: 13
abundance: once
v_gene: TRBV5-1
j_gene: TRBJ2-5
d_gene: .
CDR3nt: TGCGCCAGCAGCTTGTGGCAGAGAGAGACCCAGTACTTC
CDR3aa: CASSLWQRETQYF

len: 13
abundance: .
v_gene: TRBV2
j_gene: TRBJ2-7
d_gene: .
CDR3nt: TGTGCCAGCAGTGGGGACGGAGCCTACGAGCAGTACTTC
CDR3aa: CASSGDGAYEQYF

len: 16
abundance: few
v_gene: TRBV9
j_gene: TRBJ1-3
d_gene: .
CDR3nt: TGTGCCAGCAGCGTACTTCCGGTCGGAGATGGAAACACCATATATTTT
CDR3aa: CASSVLPVGDGNTIYF

len: 16
abundance: .
v_gene: TRBV5-1
j_gene: TRBJ1-1
d_gene: .
CDR3nt: TGCGCCAGCAGCTTGGGTATTCGACAGGATAACACTGAAGCTTTCTTT
CDR3aa: CASSLGIRQDNTEAFF

len: 17
abundance: .
v_gene: TRBV2
j_gene: TRBJ2-7
d_gene: .
CDR3nt: TGTGCCAGCAGTGATCTGCTTGCGGATTTGAGTTCCTACGAGCAGTACTTC
CDR3aa: CASSDLLADLSSYEQYF

len: 18
abundance: .
v_gene: TRBV5-4
j_gene: TRBJ2-7
d_gene: TRBD2
CDR3nt: TGTGCCAGCAGCCCCGGGCCCAAAGCGGGAGGGTTCTCCTACGAGCAGTACTTC
CDR3aa: CASSPGPKAGGFSYEQYF

len: 17
abundance: .
v_gene: TRBV5-6
j_gene: TRBJ2-2
d_gene: TRBD2
CDR3nt: TGTGCCAGCAGCTGGGGACTAGCGGGGACCGGCACCGGGGAGCTGTTTTTT
CDR3aa: CASSWGLAGTGTGELFF

len: 13
abundance: .
v_gene: TRBV27
j_gene: TRBJ1-2
d_gene: .
CDR3nt: TGTGCCAGCAGTTCACCAGCTAACTATGGCTACACCTTC
CDR3aa: CASSSPANYGYTF

len: 14
abundance: .
v_gene: TRBV5-1
j_gene: TRBJ2-7
d_gene: TRBD1
CDR3nt: TGCGCCAGCAGCTTGGACAGGGGTTGGGGCGAGCAGTACTTC
CDR3aa: CASSLDRGWGEQYF

len: 13
abundance: .
v_gene: TRBV7-9
j_gene: TRBJ1-2
d_gene: .
CDR3nt: TGTGCCAGCAGCCATGGACCCGACTATGGCTACACCTTC
CDR3aa: CASSHGPDYGYTF

len: 13
abundance: .
v_gene: TRBV9
j_gene: TRBJ1-2
d_gene: .
CDR3nt: TGTGCCAGCCAGGGACAATCGAACTATGGCTACACCTTC
CDR3aa: CASQGQSNYGYTF

len: 16
abundance: .
v_gene: TRBV5-1
j_gene: TRBJ1-1
d_gene: .
CDR3nt: TGCGCCAGCAGCTCTTACCCGGCGGCAGAAGGCACTGAAGCTTTCTTT
CDR3aa: CASSSYPAAEGTEAFF

len: 13
abundance: .
v_gene: TRBV10-3
j_gene: TRBJ2-7
d_gene: TRBD1
CDR3nt: TGTGCCATCAGTTCACAGGGGACCCACGAGCAGTACTTC
CDR3aa: CAISSQGTHEQYF

len: 18
abundance: .
v_gene: TRBV5-1
j_gene: TRBJ2-1
d_gene: .
CDR3nt: TGCGCCAGCAGCTTGGCCCTGCGGGGCAGGGCAGCCTACAATGAGCAGTTCTTC
CDR3aa: CASSLALRGRAAYNEQFF

len: 17
abundance: .
v_gene: TRBV5-4
j_gene: TRBJ2-1
d_gene: TRBD2
CDR3nt: TGTGCCAGCAGAAAGGGAGCGGGAGAAGCCTTAGGGAATGAGCAGTTCTTC
CDR3aa: CASRKGAGEALGNEQFF

len: 11
abundance: .
v_gene: TRBV5-6
j_gene: TRBJ2-5
d_gene: .
CDR3nt: TGTGCCAGCAGCTTTCTTGAGACCCAGTACTTC
CDR3aa: CASSFLETQYF

len: 16
abundance: .
v_gene: TRBV5-4
j_gene: TRBJ2-7
d_gene: .
CDR3nt: TGTGCCAGCAGCTCCAATCCGGTCGGTGGCTACTACGAGCAGTACTTC
CDR3aa: CASSSNPVGGYYEQYF

len: 13
abundance: .
v_gene: TRBV6-6
j_gene: TRBJ2-7
d_gene: .
CDR3nt: TGTGCCAGCACCCCGACAGGTACCTACGAGCAGTACTTC
CDR3aa: CASTPTGTYEQYF

len: 15
abundance: .
v_gene: TRBV4-1
j_gene: TRBJ1-2
d_gene: .
CDR3nt: TGCGCCAGCAGCGCAGGTGGGACGGAAGGTCTTGGCTACACCTTC
CDR3aa: CASSAGGTEGLGYTF

len: 16
abundance: .
v_gene: TRBV7-9
j_gene: TRBJ2-7
d_gene: .
CDR3nt: TGTGCCAGCAGCTTAGTGGAAGGGGCGACATTCTACGAGCAGTACTTC
CDR3aa: CASSLVEGATFYEQYF

len: 16
abundance: .
v_gene: TRBV7-2
j_gene: TRBJ2-7
d_gene: TRBD1
CDR3nt: TGTGCCAGCAGCTTAGACTCGAGACAGGGGTTGTACGAGCAGTACTTC
CDR3aa: CASSLDSRQGLYEQYF